Each of the 13 T cell receptor beta chains below was sequenced from the same sample in a study of T cell repertoires in cytomegalovirus infection. One entry per CDR3 protein results from TCRdb running MiXCR on the reads. Of 200,000 to 250,000 distinct CDR3 sequences listed, about 40% are singletons. Which antigens these TCRs recognize remains unknown. The source material was CD8+ T cells from cultured PBMCs, sampled from culture after CMV antigen stimulation. These receptors all stem from a human donor in good health (CMV status not recorded). Some clones in this sample may be carry-over from other donors' samples.

The table lists this clonotype with a few counts. The rearrangement joins TRBV7-8 to TRBJ2-1, with 12 bases identical to TRBD2. This CDR3 spans 18 amino acids. J lost 2 bases, V lost 1 base, and 6 bases had no gene match. Germline V gene data show CDR1 as SGHVS and CDR2 as FQNEAQ. CDR3 amino acids: CASSLEVTSGSTYNEQFF. The DNA for the CDR3 is TGTGCCAGCAGCTTAGAGGTGACTAGCGGGAGCACCTACAATGAGCAGTTCTTC.

The chain has TRBV12-3 or TRBV12-4 and TRBJ2-1, with unresolved D. With 5 bases removed from V and 1 base from J, the gap between germline ends came to 12 bases. CDR3 size: 15 residues. CDR3 DNA sequence: TGTGCCAGCAGTGCCAGTCGCGGATCCTACAATGAGCAGTTCTTC. Encoded protein: CASSASRGSYNEQFF.

At least ten counts were recorded for this clonotype. This chain's CDR3 is CASSQSAAPGYTF. DNA for the CDR3: TGTGCCAGCAGCCAATCGGCGGCTCCTGGCTACACCTTC. The chain recombines TRBV4-2 with TRBJ1-2; D not certain. Germline CDR1 LGHNA, CDR2 YNFKEQ. Trimming took off 2 bases at V and 7 bases at J, with 11 bases between the two ends. This CDR3 contains 13 residues.

The chain employs TRBV2 and TRBJ2-1; 9 bases agree with TRBD2. The V gene's germline CDR1 is SNHLY and CDR2 FYNNEI. The CDR3 totals 13 residues. V trimming: 8 bases; J trimming: 6 bases; junction bases outside the gene matches: 5. In DNA form, the CDR3 reads TGTGCCAGCCCCCGCGGGAGGGCCAATGAGCAGTTCTTC. Protein product: CASPRGRANEQFF. Filled out from reference TRBV2 and TRBJ2-1, the complete variable domain reads EPEVTQTPSHQVTQMGQEVILRCVPISNHLYFYWYRQILGQKVEFLVSFYNNEISEKSEIFDDQFSVERPDGSNFTLKIRSTKLEDSAMYFCASPRGRANEQFFGPGTRLTVL.

In DNA form, the CDR3 reads TGTGCCAGTAGACTGTATCTTCCTAGCGGGGGCCAAGAGACCCAGTACTTC. Protein sequence: CASRLYLPSGGQETQYF. The chain joins TRBV19 to TRBJ2-5; TRBD2 matches 10 bases. Germline loops: CDR1 LNHDA, CDR2 SQIVND (reference sequence). CDR3 length: 17 amino acids. The V gene end was trimmed by 6 bases and the J gene end by 1 base; junction bases not matched to a gene: 11.

J is TRBJ1-3 and V is TRBV7-8; a possible D gene is TRBD1 (6 bases). CDR1 is SGHVS, CDR2 FQNEAQ, per germline. V was pared by 4 bases and J by 1 base, with 8 bases between. This CDR3 contains 14 residues. CDR3 in DNA: TGTGCCAGCAGCTCAACAGGGTCTGGAAACACCATATATTTT. As protein: CASSSTGSGNTIYF.

This CDR3 reads CASSEWGLAGATDTQYF. Written as DNA, the CDR3 is TGTGCCAGCAGTGAATGGGGCCTAGCGGGAGCCACAGATACGCAGTATTTT. V gene TRBV2 combines with J gene TRBJ2-3; TRBD2 matches 10 bases. The trim removed 2 bases at V and 2 bases at J, leaving 7 bases unmatched. This CDR3 contains 17 residues. Germline V lookup: CDR1 SNHLY, CDR2 FYNNEI.

This clonotype occurred many times. V usage is TRBV7-2 and J usage is TRBJ1-3; 10 bases map to TRBD1. V lost 4 bases and J lost 3; bases outside the gene matches: 9. The germline gives CDR1 SGHTA, CDR2 FQGNSA. The CDR3 is 17 residues long. The CDR3 DNA reads as TGTGCCAGCAGCTGGACAGGGGGGGGGCCGGGTGGAAACACCATATATTTT. Its protein product is CASSWTGGGPGGNTIYF.

The chain joins TRBV20-1 to TRBJ2-7; 8 positions match TRBD1. The J segment lost 4 bases and the V segment lost 6 bases, leaving 14 bases of the junction unmatched. Germline V CDR1 and CDR2: DFQATT, SNEGSKA (reference sequence). This CDR3 is 15 amino acids long. CDR3 DNA sequence: TGCAGTGCGAAGTCACCCAGCAGGGGGCGTTACGAGCAGTACTTC. Encoded protein: CSAKSPSRGRYEQYF.

This clonotype was seen more than once but under ten times. V usage is TRBV29-1 and J usage is TRBJ2-1; tentative D call: TRBD1 (6 bases). The V and J ends lost 0 bases and 3 bases respectively, with 12 bases between them. Germline V CDR1 and CDR2: SQVTM, ANQGSEA. This CDR3 has 15 amino acids. CDR3 in amino acids: CSVEDRGRGYNEQFF. The CDR3 nucleotides read TGCAGCGTTGAAGATCGGGGCAGGGGCTACAATGAGCAGTTCTTC.

This chain uses TRBV20-1 with TRBJ2-7; 8 bases are a match to TRBD2. The junction had 9 bases not matched to a gene; V was cut back by 2 bases and J by 6 bases. This CDR3 region has 14 residues. Germline CDR1 is DFQATT and CDR2 is SNEGSKA (reference sequence). This CDR3 reads CSARWGAGVGEQYF. As DNA, the CDR3 is TGCAGTGCTAGATGGGGAGCGGGAGTAGGCGAGCAGTACTTC.

The sample holds one count of this clonotype. The chain employs TRBV30 and TRBJ1-2; D remains unclear. CDR3 length equals 14 residues. The germline CDR1 and CDR2 sequences are GTSNPN and SVGIG (reference sequence). Between the trimmed V and J ends, which lost 2 bases and 6 bases, there was a span of 16 bases. As DNA, the CDR3 is TGTGCCTGGAGTCCTGGACGGCCCCCCGATGGCTACACCTTC. This encodes CAWSPGRPPDGYTF.

The chain joins TRBV5-5 to TRBJ1-2, with D unresolved. V lost 0 bases and J lost 6, with 15 bases in between. Germline lookup yields CDR1 SGHKS and CDR2 YYEKEE (reference sequence). The CDR3 contains 15 residues. The CDR3 sequence is CASSLAFPLANGYTF. The DNA for the CDR3 is TGTGCCAGCAGCTTGGCCTTTCCCCTTGCGAATGGCTACACCTTC.